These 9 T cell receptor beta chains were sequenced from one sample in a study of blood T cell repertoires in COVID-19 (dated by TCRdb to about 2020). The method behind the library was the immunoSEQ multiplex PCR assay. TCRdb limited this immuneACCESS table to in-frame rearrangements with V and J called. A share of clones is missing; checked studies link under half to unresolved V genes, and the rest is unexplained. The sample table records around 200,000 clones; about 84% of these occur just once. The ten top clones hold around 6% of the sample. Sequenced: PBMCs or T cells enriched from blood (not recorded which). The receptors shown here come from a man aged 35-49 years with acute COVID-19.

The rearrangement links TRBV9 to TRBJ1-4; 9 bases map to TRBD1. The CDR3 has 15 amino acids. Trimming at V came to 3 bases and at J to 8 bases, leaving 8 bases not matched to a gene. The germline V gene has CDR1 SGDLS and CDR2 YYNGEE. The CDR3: CASSASGQGTEKLFF. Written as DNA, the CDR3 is TGTGCCAGCAGCGCATCGGGACAGGGCACCGAAAAACTGTTTTTT.

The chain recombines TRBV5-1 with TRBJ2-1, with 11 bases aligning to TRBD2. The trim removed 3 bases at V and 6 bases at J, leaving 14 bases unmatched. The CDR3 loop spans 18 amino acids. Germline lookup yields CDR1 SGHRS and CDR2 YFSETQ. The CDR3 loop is CASSSGYSSGRNFNEQFF. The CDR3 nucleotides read TGCGCCAGCAGCTCTGGTTACTCTAGCGGGAGGAACTTCAATGAGCAGTTCTTC.

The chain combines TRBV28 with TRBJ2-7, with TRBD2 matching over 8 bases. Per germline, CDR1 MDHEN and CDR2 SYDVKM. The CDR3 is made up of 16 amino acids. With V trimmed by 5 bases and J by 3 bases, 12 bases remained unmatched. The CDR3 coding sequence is TGTGCCAGCAGTCCCTCGGGTAGCGGGACCCTCTACGAGCAGTACTTC. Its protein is CASSPSGSGTLYEQYF. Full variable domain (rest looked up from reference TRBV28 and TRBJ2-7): DVKVTQSSRYLVKRTGEKVFLECVQDMDHENMFWYRQDPGLGLRLIYFSYDVKMKEKGDIPEGYSVSREKKERFSLILESASTNQTSMYLCASSPSGSGTLYEQYFGPGTRLTVT.

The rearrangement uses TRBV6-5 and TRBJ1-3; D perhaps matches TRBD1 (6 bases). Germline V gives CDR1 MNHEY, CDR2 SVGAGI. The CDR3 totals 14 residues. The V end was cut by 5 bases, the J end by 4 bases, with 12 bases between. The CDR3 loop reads CASSPGGLGNTIYF. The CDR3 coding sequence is TGTGCCAGCAGTCCGGGGGGGCTCGGAAACACCATATATTTT.

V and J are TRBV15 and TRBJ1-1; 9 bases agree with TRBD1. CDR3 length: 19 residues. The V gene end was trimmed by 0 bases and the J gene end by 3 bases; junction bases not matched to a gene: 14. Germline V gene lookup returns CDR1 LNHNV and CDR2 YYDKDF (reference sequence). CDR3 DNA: TGTGCCACCAGCAGAGAGGGGTCCGTTACTCGACAGGGGGACACTGAAGCTTTCTTT. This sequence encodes CATSREGSVTRQGDTEAFF.

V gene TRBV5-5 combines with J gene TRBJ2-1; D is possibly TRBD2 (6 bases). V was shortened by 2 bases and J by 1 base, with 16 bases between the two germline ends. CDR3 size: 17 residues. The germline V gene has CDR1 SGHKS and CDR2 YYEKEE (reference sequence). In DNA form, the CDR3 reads TGTGCCAGCAGCTTAGTCGGGCTAGCGATATCCTACAATGAGCAGTTCTTC. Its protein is CASSLVGLAISYNEQFF.

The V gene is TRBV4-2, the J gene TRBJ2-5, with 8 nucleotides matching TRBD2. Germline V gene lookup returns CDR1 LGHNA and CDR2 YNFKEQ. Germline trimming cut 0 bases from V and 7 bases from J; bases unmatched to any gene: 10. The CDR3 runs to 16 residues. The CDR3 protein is CASSQELREAPGTQYF. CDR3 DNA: TGTGCCAGCAGCCAAGAATTGCGGGAGGCACCGGGGACCCAGTACTTC.

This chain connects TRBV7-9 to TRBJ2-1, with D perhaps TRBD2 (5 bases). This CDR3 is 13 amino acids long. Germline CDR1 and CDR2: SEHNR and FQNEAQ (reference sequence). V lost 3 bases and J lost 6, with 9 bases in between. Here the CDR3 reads CASSFRGPNEQFF. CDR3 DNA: TGTGCCAGCAGCTTCCGGGGTCCCAATGAGCAGTTCTTC. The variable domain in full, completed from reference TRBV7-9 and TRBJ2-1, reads DTGVSQNPRHKITKRGQNVTFRCDPISEHNRLYWYRQTLGQGPEFLTYFQNEAQLEKSRLLSDRFSAERPKGSFSTLEIQRTEQGDSAMYLCASSFRGPNEQFFGPGTRLTVL.

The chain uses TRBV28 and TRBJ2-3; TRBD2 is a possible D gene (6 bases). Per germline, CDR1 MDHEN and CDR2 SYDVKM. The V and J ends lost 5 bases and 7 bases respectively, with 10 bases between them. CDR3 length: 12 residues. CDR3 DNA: TGTGCCAGCAGTCGGGACTTTTATACGCAGTATTTT. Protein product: CASSRDFYTQYF.